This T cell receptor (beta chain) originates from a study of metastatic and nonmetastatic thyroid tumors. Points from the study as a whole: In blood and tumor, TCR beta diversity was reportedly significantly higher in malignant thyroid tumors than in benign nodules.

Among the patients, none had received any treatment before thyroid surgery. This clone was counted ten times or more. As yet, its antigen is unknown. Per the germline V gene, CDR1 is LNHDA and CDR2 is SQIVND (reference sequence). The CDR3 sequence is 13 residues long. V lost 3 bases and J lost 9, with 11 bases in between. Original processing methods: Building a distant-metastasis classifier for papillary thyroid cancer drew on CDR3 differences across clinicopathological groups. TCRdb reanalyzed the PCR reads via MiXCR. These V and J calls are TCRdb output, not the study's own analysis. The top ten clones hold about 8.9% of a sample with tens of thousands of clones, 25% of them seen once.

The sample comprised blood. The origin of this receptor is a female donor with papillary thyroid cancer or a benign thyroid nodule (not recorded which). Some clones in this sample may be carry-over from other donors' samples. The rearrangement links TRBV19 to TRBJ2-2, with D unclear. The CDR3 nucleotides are TGTGCCAGTAGTATTTCGGTGAAACGGGAGCTGTTTTTT. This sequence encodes CASSISVKRELFF.